This is a list of T cell receptor beta chains from one sample in a study of T cell responses to AZD1222 COVID-19 vaccine. Libraries were prepared by immunoSEQ multiplex PCR; TCRdb keeps only in-frame clonotypes and omits some of them. This table has over 150,000 clones, around 85% appearing once. Sequencing was performed on peripheral blood, taken on day 0 of MenACWY control vaccination. These receptor sequences come from an adult in good health. Both conserved end residues are part of each CDR3. Each record gives: D gene, J gene, V gene, clone size, CDR3 protein, CDR3 DNA. A D gene is named only where the DNA matches it firmly. For some rows the clone size is stated as once, few or many, or as a class when expanded; others skip it.

>-|TRBJ2-5|TRBV5-1|-
CASSFQQETQYF
TGCGCCAGCAGCTTCCAGCAAGAGACCCAGTACTTC
>-|TRBJ2-3|TRBV7-2|-
CASRKGPVTDTQYF
TGTGCCAGCAGGAAGGGTCCAGTCACAGATACGCAGTATTTT
>-|TRBJ1-3|TRBV9|-
CASSPRTYSGNTIYF
TGTGCCAGCAGCCCTAGGACCTACTCTGGAAACACCATATATTTT
>-|TRBJ1-5|TRBV27|few
CASSLETGHQPQHF
TGTGCCAGCAGTCTCGAGACAGGCCATCAGCCCCAGCATTTT
>-|TRBJ1-5|TRBV6-5|few
CASSSGVGGNQPQHF
TGTGCCAGCAGTTCAGGGGTGGGCGGCAATCAGCCCCAGCATTTT
>TRBD1|TRBJ2-1|TRBV18|-
CASSLSTGDSSNEQFF
TGTGCCAGCTCCCTGTCGACAGGGGATTCGTCAAATGAGCAGTTCTTC
>-|TRBJ1-5|TRBV11-2|once
CASSPSGTSNQPQHF
TGTGCCAGCAGCCCGTCAGGGACTAGCAATCAGCCCCAGCATTTT
>TRBD1|TRBJ2-7|TRBV3-1/TRBV3-2|-
CASSPPLGTGDEQYF
TGTGCCAGCAGCCCGCCATTGGGGACAGGGGACGAGCAGTACTTC
>-|TRBJ2-2|TRBV29-1|-
CSVLGTADTGELFF
TGCAGCGTCCTAGGGACCGCGGACACCGGGGAGCTGTTTTTT
>TRBD1|TRBJ2-7|TRBV27|-
CASSLDRVRGEQYF
TGTGCCAGCAGTTTGGACAGGGTAAGGGGCGAGCAGTACTTC
>-|TRBJ2-3|TRBV11-1|-
CASSLGHF
TGTGCCAGCAGCTTAGGCCATTTT
>-|TRBJ1-5|TRBV19|-
CASKFGRNQPQHF
TGTGCCAGTAAGTTTGGGCGGAATCAGCCCCAGCATTTT
>-|TRBJ1-1|TRBV28|-
CASSLEVGGAFF
TGTGCCAGCAGTTTAGAAGTGGGGGGAGCTTTCTTT